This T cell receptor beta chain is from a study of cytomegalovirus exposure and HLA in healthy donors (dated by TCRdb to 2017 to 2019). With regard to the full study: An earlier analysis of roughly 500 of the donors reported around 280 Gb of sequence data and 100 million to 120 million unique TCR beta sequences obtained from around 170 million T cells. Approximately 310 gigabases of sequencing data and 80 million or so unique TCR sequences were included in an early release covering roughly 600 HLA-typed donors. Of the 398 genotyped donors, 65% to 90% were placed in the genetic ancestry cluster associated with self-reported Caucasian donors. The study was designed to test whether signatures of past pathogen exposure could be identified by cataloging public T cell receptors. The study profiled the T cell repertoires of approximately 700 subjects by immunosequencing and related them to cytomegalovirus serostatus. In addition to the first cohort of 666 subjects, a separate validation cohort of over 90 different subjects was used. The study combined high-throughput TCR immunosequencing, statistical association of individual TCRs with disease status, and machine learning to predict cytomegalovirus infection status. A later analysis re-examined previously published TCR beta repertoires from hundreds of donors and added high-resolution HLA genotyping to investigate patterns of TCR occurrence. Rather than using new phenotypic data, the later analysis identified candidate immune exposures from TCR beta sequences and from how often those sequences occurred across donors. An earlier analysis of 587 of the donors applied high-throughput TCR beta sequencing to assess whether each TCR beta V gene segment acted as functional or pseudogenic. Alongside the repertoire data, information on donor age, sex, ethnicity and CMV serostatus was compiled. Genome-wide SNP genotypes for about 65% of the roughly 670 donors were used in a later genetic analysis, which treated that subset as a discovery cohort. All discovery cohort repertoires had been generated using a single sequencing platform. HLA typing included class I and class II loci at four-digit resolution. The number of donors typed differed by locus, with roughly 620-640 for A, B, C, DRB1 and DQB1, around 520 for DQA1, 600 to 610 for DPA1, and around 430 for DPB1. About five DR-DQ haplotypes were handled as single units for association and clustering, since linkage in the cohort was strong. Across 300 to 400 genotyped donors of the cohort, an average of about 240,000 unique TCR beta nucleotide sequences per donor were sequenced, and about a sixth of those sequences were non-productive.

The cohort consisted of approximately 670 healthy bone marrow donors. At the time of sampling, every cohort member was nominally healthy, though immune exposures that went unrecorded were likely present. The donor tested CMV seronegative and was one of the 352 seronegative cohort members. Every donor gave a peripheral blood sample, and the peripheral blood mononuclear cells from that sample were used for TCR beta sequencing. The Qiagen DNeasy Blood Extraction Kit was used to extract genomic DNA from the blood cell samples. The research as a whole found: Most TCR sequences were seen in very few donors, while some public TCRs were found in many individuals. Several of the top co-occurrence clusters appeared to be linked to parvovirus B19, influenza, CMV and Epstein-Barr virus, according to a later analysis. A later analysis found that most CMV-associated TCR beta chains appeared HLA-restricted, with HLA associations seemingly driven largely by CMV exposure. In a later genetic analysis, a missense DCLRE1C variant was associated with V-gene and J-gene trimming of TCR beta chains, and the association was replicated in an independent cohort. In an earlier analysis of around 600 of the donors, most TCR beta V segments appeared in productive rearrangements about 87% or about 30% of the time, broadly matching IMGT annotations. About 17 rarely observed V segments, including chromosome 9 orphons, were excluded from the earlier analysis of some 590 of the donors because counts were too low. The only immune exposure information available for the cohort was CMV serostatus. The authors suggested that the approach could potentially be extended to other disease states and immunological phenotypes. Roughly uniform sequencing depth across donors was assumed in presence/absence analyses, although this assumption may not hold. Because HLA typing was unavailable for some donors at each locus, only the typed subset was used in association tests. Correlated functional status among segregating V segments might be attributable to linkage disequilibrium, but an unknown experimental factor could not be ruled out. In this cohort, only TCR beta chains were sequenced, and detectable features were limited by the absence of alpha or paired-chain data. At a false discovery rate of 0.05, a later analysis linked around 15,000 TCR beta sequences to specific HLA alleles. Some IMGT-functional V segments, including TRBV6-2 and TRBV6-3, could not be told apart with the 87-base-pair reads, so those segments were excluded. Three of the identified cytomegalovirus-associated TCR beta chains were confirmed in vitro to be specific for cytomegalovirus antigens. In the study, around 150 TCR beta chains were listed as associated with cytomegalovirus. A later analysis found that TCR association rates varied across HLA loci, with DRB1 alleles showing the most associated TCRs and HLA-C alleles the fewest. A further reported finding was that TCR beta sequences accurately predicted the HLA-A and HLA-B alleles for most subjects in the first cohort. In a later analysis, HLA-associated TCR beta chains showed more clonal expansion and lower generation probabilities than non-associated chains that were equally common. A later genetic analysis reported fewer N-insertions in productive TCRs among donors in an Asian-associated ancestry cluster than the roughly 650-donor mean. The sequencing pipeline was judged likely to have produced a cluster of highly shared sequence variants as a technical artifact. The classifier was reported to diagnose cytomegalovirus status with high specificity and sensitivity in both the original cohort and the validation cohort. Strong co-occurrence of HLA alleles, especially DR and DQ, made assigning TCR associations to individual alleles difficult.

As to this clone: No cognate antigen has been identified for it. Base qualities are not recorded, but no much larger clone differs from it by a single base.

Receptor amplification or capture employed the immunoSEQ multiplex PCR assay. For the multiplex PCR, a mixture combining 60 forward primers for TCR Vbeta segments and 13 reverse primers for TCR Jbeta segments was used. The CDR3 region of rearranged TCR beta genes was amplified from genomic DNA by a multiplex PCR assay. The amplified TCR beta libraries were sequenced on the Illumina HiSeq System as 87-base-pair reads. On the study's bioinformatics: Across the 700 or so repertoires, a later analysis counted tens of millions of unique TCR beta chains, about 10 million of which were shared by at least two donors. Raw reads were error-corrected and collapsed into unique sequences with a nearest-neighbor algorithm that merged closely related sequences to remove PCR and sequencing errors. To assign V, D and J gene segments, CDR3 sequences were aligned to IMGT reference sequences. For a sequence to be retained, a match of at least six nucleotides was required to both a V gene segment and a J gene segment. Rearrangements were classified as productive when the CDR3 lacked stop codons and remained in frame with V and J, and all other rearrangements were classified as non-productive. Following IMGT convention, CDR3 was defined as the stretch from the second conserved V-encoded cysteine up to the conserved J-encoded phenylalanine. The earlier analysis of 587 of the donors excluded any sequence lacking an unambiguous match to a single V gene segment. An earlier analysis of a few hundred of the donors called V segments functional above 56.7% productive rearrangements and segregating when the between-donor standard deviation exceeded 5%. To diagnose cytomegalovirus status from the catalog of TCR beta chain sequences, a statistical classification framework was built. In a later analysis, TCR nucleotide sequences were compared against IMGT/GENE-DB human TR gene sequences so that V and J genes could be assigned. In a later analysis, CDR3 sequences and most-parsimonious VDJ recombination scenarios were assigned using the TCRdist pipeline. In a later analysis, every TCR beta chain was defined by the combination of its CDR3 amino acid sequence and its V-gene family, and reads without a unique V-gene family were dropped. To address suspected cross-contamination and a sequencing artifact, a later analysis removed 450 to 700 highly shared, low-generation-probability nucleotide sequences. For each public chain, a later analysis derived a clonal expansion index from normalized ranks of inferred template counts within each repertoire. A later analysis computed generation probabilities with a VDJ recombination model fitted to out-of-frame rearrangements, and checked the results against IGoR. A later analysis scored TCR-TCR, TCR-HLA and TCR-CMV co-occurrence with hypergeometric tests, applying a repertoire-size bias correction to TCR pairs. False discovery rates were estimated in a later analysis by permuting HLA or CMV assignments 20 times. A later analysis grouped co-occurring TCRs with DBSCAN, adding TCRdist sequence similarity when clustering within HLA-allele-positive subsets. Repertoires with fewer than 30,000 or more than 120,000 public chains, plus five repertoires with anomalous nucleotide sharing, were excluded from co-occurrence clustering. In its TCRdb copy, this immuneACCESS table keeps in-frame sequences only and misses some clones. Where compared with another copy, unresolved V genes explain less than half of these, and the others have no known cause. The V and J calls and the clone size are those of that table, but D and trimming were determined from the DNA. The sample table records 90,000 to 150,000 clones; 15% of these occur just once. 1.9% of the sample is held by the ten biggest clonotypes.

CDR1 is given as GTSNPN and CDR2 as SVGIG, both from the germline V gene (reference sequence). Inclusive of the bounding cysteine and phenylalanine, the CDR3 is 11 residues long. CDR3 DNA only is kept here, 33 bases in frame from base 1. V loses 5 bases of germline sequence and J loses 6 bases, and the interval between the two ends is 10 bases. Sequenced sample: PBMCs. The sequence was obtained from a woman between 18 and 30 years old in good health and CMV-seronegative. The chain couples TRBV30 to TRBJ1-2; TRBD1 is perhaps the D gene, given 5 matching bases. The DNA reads TGTGCCTGGGAACAGGATCATGGCTACACCTTC. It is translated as CAWEQDHGYTF.